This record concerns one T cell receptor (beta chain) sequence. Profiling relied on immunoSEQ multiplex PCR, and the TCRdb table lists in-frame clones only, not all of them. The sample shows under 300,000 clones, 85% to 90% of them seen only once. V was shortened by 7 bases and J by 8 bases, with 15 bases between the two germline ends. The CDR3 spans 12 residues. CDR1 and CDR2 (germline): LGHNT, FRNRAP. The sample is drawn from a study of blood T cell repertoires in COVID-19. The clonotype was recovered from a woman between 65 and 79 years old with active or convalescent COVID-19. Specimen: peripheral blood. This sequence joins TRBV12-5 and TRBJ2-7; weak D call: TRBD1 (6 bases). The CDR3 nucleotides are TGTGCTAGTGCCCCCCCCGGACAGAAGCAGTACTTC. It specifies CASAPPGQKQYF. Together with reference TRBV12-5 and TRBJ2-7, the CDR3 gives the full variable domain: DARVTQTPRHKVTEMGQEVTMRCQPILGHNTVFWYRQTMMQGLELLAYFRNRAPLDDSGMPKDRFSAEMPDATLATLKIQPSEPRDSAVYFCASAPPGQKQYFGPGTRLTVT.